This entry lists 22 T cell receptor beta chains sequenced from one sample in a study of T cell responses to AZD1222 COVID-19 vaccine. Profiled with immunoSEQ multiplex PCR; TCRdb holds only in-frame clones, not every one. The sample lists more than 85,000 clones; approximately 86% were seen once. The specimen comprised peripheral blood, sampled on day 0 of AZD1222 vaccination. Receptors were obtained from an adult in good health.

In this sample, this clone turned up a few times. V is TRBV30 and J is TRBJ2-7; D possibly matches TRBD1 or TRBD2 (5 bases each). The V gene lost 2 bases and the J gene lost 3 bases, with 14 bases spanning the gap. Germline V gene lookup returns CDR1 GTSNPN and CDR2 SVGIG (reference sequence). The CDR3 contains 14 residues. CDR3 nucleotides: TGTGCCTGGAGTACCGGCCGGGGCAACTACGAGCAGTACTTC. Translating it yields CAWSTGRGNYEQYF.

The gene calls are TRBV10-3 and TRBJ2-1; 14 bases match TRBD2. Germline CDR1 reads ENHRY; CDR2 reads SYGVKD. V lost 6 bases, J lost 2 bases, and 15 bases stayed unmatched. The CDR3 has 20 amino acids. The CDR3 sequence is CAISHPSTSGGVLAYNEQFF. The CDR3 DNA reads TGTGCCATCAGCCACCCGTCGACTAGCGGGGGGGTGTTAGCCTACAATGAGCAGTTCTTC.

The genes are TRBV5-4 and TRBJ2-4, with D possibly TRBD1 on 5 matching bases. This CDR3 has 14 residues. Trimming left V 0 bases short and J 8 bases short, with 12 bases between. Per the germline V gene, CDR1 is SGHNT and CDR2 is YYREEE (reference sequence). CDR3 sequence (DNA): TGTGCCAGCAGCTTGGGGCAGGGCGGCGACATTCAGTACTTC. This encodes CASSLGQGGDIQYF.

The V call is TRBV5-1, the J call TRBJ2-7; TRBD1 matches at 8 bases. V lost 3 bases, J lost 3 bases, and 5 bases stayed unmatched. Germline values: CDR1 SGHRS, CDR2 YFSETQ. The CDR3 length is 14 residues. The CDR3 sequence is CASSSRTGIYEQYF. The CDR3 DNA sequence: TGCGCCAGCAGCTCACGGACAGGGATCTACGAGCAGTACTTC.

The chain has TRBV2 and TRBJ2-7; TRBD1 agrees at 8 bases. V was pared by 6 bases and J by 3 bases, with 7 bases of the junction left unmatched. This CDR3 region has 14 residues. Germline V CDR1 and CDR2: SNHLY, FYNNEI. The CDR3 protein is CASRETGVNYEQYF. The CDR3 DNA reads TGTGCCAGCAGGGAGACAGGGGTCAACTACGAGCAGTACTTC.

The chain couples TRBV7-6 to TRBJ2-1; possible D gene TRBD2, 5 bases. The CDR3 has 14 amino acids. CDR1 is SGHVS and CDR2 is FNYEAQ in the germline V gene. With 5 bases removed from V and 7 bases from J, the gap between germline ends came to 15 bases. The CDR3 loop reads CASSHPGIKNEQFF. For the CDR3, the DNA is TGTGCCAGCAGCCACCCGGGGATTAAAAATGAGCAGTTCTTC.

V usage is TRBV4-1 and J usage is TRBJ1-2; perhaps TRBD1 as D (5 bases). V was shortened by 2 bases and J by 3 bases, with 16 bases between the two germline ends. CDR3 length: 16 amino acids. CDR1 and CDR2 from the germline V gene are MGHRA and YSYEKL. The CDR3 region has the DNA TGCGCCAGCAGCCAACTTTCGGGGCGTACTGACTATGGCTACACCTTC. This gives the protein CASSQLSGRTDYGYTF.

The rearrangement links TRBV5-1 to TRBJ2-7, with 8 bases fitting TRBD2. V gave up 4 bases and J gave up 2 bases; unmatched junction bases: 8. CDR1 SGHRS and CDR2 YFSETQ come from the germline V gene. The CDR3 has 15 amino acids. CDR3 residues: CASSRTSGSTYEQYF. CDR3 coding DNA: TGCGCCAGCAGCCGAACTAGCGGCAGTACCTACGAGCAGTACTTC.

As regards this clone: This sample includes further DNA sequences coding for the same CDR3. This chain uses TRBV5-1 with TRBJ2-2; 7 bases map to TRBD1. Trimming removed 6 bases from V and 0 bases from J; junction bases left unmatched: 2. Germline CDR1 reads SGHRS; CDR2 reads YFSETQ. The length of the CDR3 is 14 residues. The CDR3: CASTGTANTGELFF. The CDR3 region has the DNA TGCGCCAGCACCGGGACAGCGAACACCGGGGAGCTGTTTTTT.

The chain employs TRBV5-1 and TRBJ2-5; TRBD1 matches at 8 bases. Germline CDR1 SGHRS, CDR2 YFSETQ. The CDR3 runs 13 residues. The V segment lost 5 bases and the J segment 4 bases; nucleotides outside the gene matches: 4. In DNA form, the CDR3 reads TGCGCCAGCAGTCCAGGGGGCTTAGAGACCCAGTACTTC. Residues: CASSPGGLETQYF.

V is TRBV27 and J is TRBJ1-2; D is possibly TRBD1 (5 bases). Between the trimmed V and J ends, which lost 5 bases and 3 bases, there was a span of 13 bases. There are 14 residues in the CDR3. Germline V CDR1 and CDR2: MNHEY, SMNVEV (reference sequence). The CDR3 sequence is CASSPGGGDYGYTF. The CDR3 DNA is TGTGCCAGCAGTCCCGGGGGAGGGGACTATGGCTACACCTTC.

The chain employs TRBV7-9 and TRBJ1-2; 7 nucleotides match TRBD1. V was pared by 5 bases and J by 5 bases, with 2 bases of the junction left unmatched. This CDR3 is 12 amino acids long. Germline lookup yields CDR1 SEHNR and CDR2 FQNEAQ (reference sequence). CDR3 sequence reads: CASSQTGYGYTF. DNA of the CDR3: TGTGCCAGCAGCCAGACAGGGTATGGCTACACCTTC.

The chain uses TRBV5-6 and TRBJ1-2, with 9 bases aligning to TRBD1. Germline values: CDR1 SGHDT, CDR2 YYEEEE. V lost 4 bases to trimming and J lost 8 bases; unmatched junction nucleotides: 15. The CDR3 sequence is 16 residues long. The CDR3 is CASSPRGRQGGYGYTF. The DNA of the CDR3 is TGTGCCAGCAGCCCCAGGGGACGACAGGGGGGTTACGGCTACACCTTC.

This clone was seen more than once but under ten times. The rearrangement links TRBV7-2 to TRBJ2-3; perhaps D is TRBD1 or TRBD2 (5 bases each). Trimming shortened V by 4 bases and J by 11 bases, and 16 bases separated the two germline ends. The CDR3 sequence is 13 residues long. From germline, CDR1 is SGHTA and CDR2 FQGNSA. CDR3 region: CASSSQPGTQQYF. In nucleotides, the CDR3 is TGTGCCAGCAGCTCTCAACCGGGGACCCAGCAGTATTTT.

The DNA for the CDR3 is TGTGCCACCAGCAGAGACAGGAGGTCCTACGAGCAGTACTTC. It translates to CATSRDRRSYEQYF. The chain has TRBV15 and TRBJ2-7; possible D gene TRBD2, 5 bases. This CDR3 has 14 amino acids. The germline V gene encodes CDR1 LNHNV and CDR2 YYDKDF (reference sequence). The germline V and J ends were trimmed by 0 bases and 1 base, with 7 bases remaining between them.

The chain recombines TRBV27 with TRBJ2-3; D is possibly TRBD2 (6 bases). The CDR3 has 16 amino acids. V was trimmed by 5 bases and J by 2 bases, leaving 17 bases between them. Germline V gives CDR1 MNHEY, CDR2 SMNVEV (reference sequence). The chain's CDR3 is CASSPRPGLLTDTQYF. The CDR3 DNA sequence: TGTGCCAGCAGTCCGCGTCCGGGACTTCTCACAGATACGCAGTATTTT.

The chain uses TRBV6-1 and TRBJ2-7, with 8 bases that match TRBD2. The V gene end was trimmed by 7 bases and the J gene end by 6 bases; junction bases not matched to a gene: 14. This CDR3 contains 15 residues. The germline V gene encodes CDR1 MNHNS and CDR2 SASEGT. CDR3 DNA sequence: TGTGCCAGCACCCGGATGACTAGCGCAACAGGCGAGCAGTACTTC. It yields the protein CASTRMTSATGEQYF.

V and J are TRBV18 and TRBJ2-3, with D hard to call. The CDR3 is made up of 13 amino acids. V dropped 3 bases and J dropped 4 bases, with 8 bases sitting between them. In germline, CDR1 is KGHSH, CDR2 LQKENI. In DNA form, the CDR3 reads TGTGCCAGCTCACCGGCGTCTTCAGATACGCAGTATTTT. It yields the protein CASSPASSDTQYF.

The rearrangement links TRBV30 to TRBJ2-1, with D possibly TRBD1 on 5 matching bases. Germline V gene data show CDR1 as GTSNPN and CDR2 as SVGIG (reference sequence). The CDR3 has 11 amino acids. V was pared by 5 bases and J by 12 bases, with 14 bases between. The CDR3 loop reads CAWGAGSGQFF. The DNA of the CDR3 is TGTGCCTGGGGGGCAGGGTCTGGGCAGTTCTTC.

This clone has a single count. The chain carries TRBV4-1 and TRBJ1-4; 9 nucleotides align to TRBD1. The CDR3 extends over 16 amino acids. Germline V lookup: CDR1 MGHRA, CDR2 YSYEKL. Trimming removed 3 bases from V and 8 bases from J; junction bases left unmatched: 10. The CDR3: CASSQDTGTGWEKLFF. For the CDR3, the DNA is TGCGCCAGCAGCCAGGACACCGGGACAGGGTGGGAAAAACTGTTTTTT.

This clone turned up a few times. Relative to the germline gene, one junction end is altered; a read error may explain this. V usage is TRBV10-2 and J usage is TRBJ1-6; D perhaps matches TRBD1 (5 bases). Looked up from germline, CDR1 is WSHSY and CDR2 is SAAADI. The length of the CDR3 is 13 residues. The CDR3 DNA reads as TGCGCCAGCAATGAGGGGCATCCTTCACCCCTCCACTTT. It yields the protein CASNEGHPSPLHF.

This clone has only one observation. This chain connects TRBV7-2 to TRBJ2-3; D not certain. This CDR3 region has 14 residues. Germline values: CDR1 SGHTA, CDR2 FQGNSA. V lost 0 bases and J 6 bases, leaving 10 bases between the germline ends. CDR3 in DNA: TGTGCCAGCAGCTTAGCAGCCCGGACGGATACGCAGTATTTT. This encodes CASSLAARTDTQYF.